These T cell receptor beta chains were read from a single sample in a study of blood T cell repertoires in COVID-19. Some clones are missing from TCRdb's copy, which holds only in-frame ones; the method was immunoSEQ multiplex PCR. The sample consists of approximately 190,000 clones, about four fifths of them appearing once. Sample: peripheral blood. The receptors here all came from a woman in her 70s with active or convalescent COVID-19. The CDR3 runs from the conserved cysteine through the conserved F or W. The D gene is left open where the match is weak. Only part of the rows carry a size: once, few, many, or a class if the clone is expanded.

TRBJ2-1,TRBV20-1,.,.,CSASIVKKRDNEQFF,TGCAGTGCTAGTATTGTCAAAAAGCGGGACAATGAGCAGTTCTTC
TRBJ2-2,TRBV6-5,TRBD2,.,CASSTIAGGELFF,TGTGCCAGCAGCACCATAGCGGGGGGGGAGCTGTTTTTT
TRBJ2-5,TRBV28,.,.,CASSLWAGETQYF,TGTGCCAGCAGTTTATGGGCAGGAGAGACCCAGTACTTC
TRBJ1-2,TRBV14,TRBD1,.,CASSQDGTGALNYGYTF,TGTGCCAGCAGCCAGGATGGGACAGGGGCCCTTAACTATGGCTACACCTTC
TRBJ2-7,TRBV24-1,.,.,CATSAWGSEQYF,TGTGCCACCAGTGCGTGGGGCTCCGAGCAGTACTTC
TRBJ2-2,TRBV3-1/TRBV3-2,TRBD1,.,CASSPWDRGTGELFF,TGTGCCAGCAGCCCCTGGGACAGGGGGACTGGGGAGCTGTTTTTT
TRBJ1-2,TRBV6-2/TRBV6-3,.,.,CASIPGAISHGYTF,TGTGCCAGCATCCCGGGGGCAATATCCCATGGCTACACCTTC
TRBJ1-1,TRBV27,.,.,CASSTIRSTEAFF,TGTGCCAGCAGCACTATACGCAGCACTGAAGCTTTCTTT
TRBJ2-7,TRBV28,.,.,CATLERTYEQYF,TGTGCCACACTAGAGAGAACGTACGAGCAGTACTTC
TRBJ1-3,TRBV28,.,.,CASSLRGGPSGNTIYF,TGTGCCAGCAGTTTAAGAGGGGGACCCTCTGGAAACACCATATATTTT
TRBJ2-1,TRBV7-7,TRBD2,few,CASSPRMGGLGSGYNEQFF,TGTGCCAGCAGCCCAAGGATGGGGGGACTAGGATCCGGGTACAATGAGCAGTTCTTC
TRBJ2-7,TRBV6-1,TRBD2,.,CASSDVPFASGRAVSEQYF,TGTGCCAGCAGTGACGTGCCCTTTGCCTCCGGGAGGGCCGTCTCCGAGCAGTACTTC
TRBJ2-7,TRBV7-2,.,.,CASSLEAGPPYEQYF,TGTGCCAGCAGCCTGGAGGCGGGACCCCCCTACGAGCAGTACTTC
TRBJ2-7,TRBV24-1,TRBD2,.,CATSDLCPGLVPHEQYF,TGTGCCACCAGTGACCTCTGCCCGGGACTAGTTCCCCACGAGCAGTACTTC
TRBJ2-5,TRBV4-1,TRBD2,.,CASSRVLGTSTREETQYF,TGCGCCAGCAGCCGCGTACTCGGGACTAGCACACGAGAAGAGACCCAGTACTTC
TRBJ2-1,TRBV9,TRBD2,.,CASSVAASGSRSEQFF,TGTGCCAGCAGCGTAGCGGCTAGCGGGAGTAGGAGTGAGCAGTTCTTC
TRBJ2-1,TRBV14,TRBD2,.,CASSQDWPWGSSGSTSEQFF,TGTGCCAGCAGCCAAGATTGGCCGTGGGGATCCAGCGGGAGTACTAGTGAGCAGTTCTTC
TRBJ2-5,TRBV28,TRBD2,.,CASSFGGRPGETQYF,TGTGCCAGCAGTTTTGGCGGGAGGCCGGGAGAGACCCAGTACTTC
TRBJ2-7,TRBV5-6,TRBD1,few,CASSWWTGGAGGGNEQYF,TGTGCCAGCAGCTGGTGGACAGGGGGCGCTGGAGGTGGCAACGAGCAGTACTTC
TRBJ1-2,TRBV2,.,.,CASSETITGGRRGYTF,TGTGCCAGCAGTGAAACGATTACGGGGGGGCGCCGGGGCTACACCTTC
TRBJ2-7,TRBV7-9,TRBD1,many,CASSDGDRAHYEQYF,TGTGCCAGCAGCGATGGGGACAGGGCCCACTACGAGCAGTACTTC
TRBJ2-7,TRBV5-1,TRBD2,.,CASSFGLGRYEQYF,TGCGCCAGCAGCTTCGGACTAGGGCGCTACGAGCAGTACTTC
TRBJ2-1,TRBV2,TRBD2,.,CASSFSGSGFNEQFF,TGTGCCAGCAGTTTTAGCGGGAGCGGGTTCAATGAGCAGTTCTTC
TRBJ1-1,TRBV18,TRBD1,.,CASRTDREDTEAFF,TGTGCCAGCCGAACCGACAGGGAGGACACTGAAGCTTTCTTT
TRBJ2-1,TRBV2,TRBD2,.,CASSERTSVYNEQFF,TGTGCCAGCAGTGAAAGGACTAGCGTTTACAATGAGCAGTTCTTC
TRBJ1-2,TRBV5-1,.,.,CASSFVAGATYGYTF,TGCGCCAGCAGCTTCGTGGCAGGGGCGACTTATGGCTACACCTTC
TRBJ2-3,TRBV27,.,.,CASSRVSGSSTDTQYF,TGTGCCAGCAGTCGGGTTAGCGGATCTAGCACAGATACGCAGTATTTT
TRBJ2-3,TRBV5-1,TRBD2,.,CASSLELAADTQYF,TGCGCCAGCAGCTTGGAACTAGCGGCAGATACGCAGTATTTT
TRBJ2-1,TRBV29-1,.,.,CSVGSGVYNEQFF,TGCAGCGTTGGATCCGGGGTCTACAATGAGCAGTTCTTC
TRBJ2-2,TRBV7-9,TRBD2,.,CASSFDGAGVGTGELFF,TGTGCCAGCAGCTTTGACGGAGCGGGAGTAGGCACCGGGGAGCTGTTTTTT
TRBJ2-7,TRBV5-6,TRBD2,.,CASIRLAGVGEQYF,TGTGCCAGTATTAGACTAGCGGGAGTCGGCGAGCAGTACTTC
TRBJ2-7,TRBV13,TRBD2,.,CASSLRLAGSYDEQYF,TGTGCCAGCAGCTTACGGCTAGCGGGATCCTACGACGAGCAGTACTTC
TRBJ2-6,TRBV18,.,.,CASSPTRGAGANVLTF,TGTGCCAGCTCACCAACGCGGGGTGCTGGGGCCAACGTCCTGACTTTC